Below are 9 T cell receptor beta chains sequenced from a single sample in a study of blood T cell repertoires in COVID-19. The repertoire was sequenced with immunoSEQ multiplex PCR; TCRdb's copy has only in-frame clones and lacks some. Of over 60,000 clones in the sample, 88% are singletons; the top ten hold about 2.7%. The sequenced sample consisted of peripheral blood. The receptors originated from a man between 65 and 80 years old with active or convalescent COVID-19.

This clone was observed a single time. The V call is TRBV6-5, the J call TRBJ2-5; 12 bases are a match to TRBD2. Losses at the gene ends were 8 bases for V and 3 bases for J; bases not matched to a gene: 7. Germline-derived CDR1 and CDR2 are MNHEY and SVGAGI. CDR3 length: 15 residues. This chain's CDR3 is CASGFWTSGEETQYF. The CDR3 DNA is TGTGCCAGCGGTTTTTGGACTAGCGGGGAAGAGACCCAGTACTTC.

This rearrangement joins TRBV10-3 to TRBJ2-2; TRBD2 aligns across 11 bases. Germline CDR1 and CDR2: ENHRY and SYGVKD. With 7 bases clipped from V and 8 bases from J, the junction kept 12 bases outside the gene matches. The CDR3 has 16 amino acids. The CDR3 loop reads CAITAGLAGIKGELFF. In nucleotides, the CDR3 is TGTGCCATCACCGCTGGACTAGCGGGCATAAAAGGGGAGCTGTTTTTT.

V gene TRBV18 combines with J gene TRBJ1-3; the D gene is possibly TRBD1 (6 bases). Germline CDR1 reads KGHSH; CDR2 reads LQKENI. V shed 2 bases and J shed 3 bases, with 11 bases lying between them. There are 15 residues in the CDR3. Here the CDR3 reads CASSPSNRVGNTIYF. The CDR3 DNA reads as TGTGCCAGCTCACCATCCAACAGGGTTGGAAACACCATATATTTT.

The J gene is TRBJ2-7, the V gene TRBV19, with D perhaps TRBD1 (7 bases). The CDR3 has 13 residues. The V gene's germline CDR1 is LNHDA and CDR2 SQIVND (reference sequence). Trimming stripped 5 bases from V and 6 bases from J, with 14 bases between. CDR3 in DNA: TGTGCCAGTAGTTCGGGTCAGGGGGGCGAGCAGTACTTC. Amino acid sequence: CASSSGQGGEQYF.

The V and J genes are TRBV3-1 (or the pseudogene TRBV3-2) and TRBJ1-1; no firm D call. The V gene lost 0 bases and the J gene lost 1 base, with 6 bases spanning the gap. Germline values: CDR1 LGHDT, CDR2 YNNKEL (reference sequence). The CDR3 has 14 residues. The CDR3 coding sequence is TGTGCCAGCAGCCAAGAGTTGGCGAACACTGAAGCTTTCTTT. This gives the protein CASSQELANTEAFF.

CDR3 in DNA: TGCGCCAGCAGCGGGACTAGCGGGATCTATGAGCAGTTCTTC. Translated, it gives CASSGTSGIYEQFF. The chain joins TRBV10-2 to TRBJ2-1; TRBD2 aligns across 13 bases. The CDR3 covers 14 residues. V shed 6 bases, J shed 8 bases, and the junction held 4 bases outside the gene matches. Per the germline V gene, CDR1 is WSHSY and CDR2 is SAAADI.

CDR3 residues: CASSWTGVETQYF. As DNA, the CDR3 is TGTGCCAGCTCATGGACGGGAGTAGAGACCCAGTACTTC. The rearrangement links TRBV18 to TRBJ2-5, with D possibly TRBD2 on 6 matching bases. V gave up 5 bases and J gave up 4 bases, with 11 bases separating them. The CDR3 has 13 residues. CDR1 KGHSH and CDR2 LQKENI come from the germline V gene. The full variable domain, its missing parts supplied by reference TRBV18 and TRBJ2-5, is NAGVMQNPRHLVRRRGQEARLRCSPMKGHSHVYWYRQLPEEGLKFMVYLQKENIIDESGMPKERFSAEFPKEGPSILRIQQVVRGDSAAYFCASSWTGVETQYFGPGTRLLVL.

This chain links TRBV19 with TRBJ2-5; a possible D gene is TRBD2 (5 bases). Germline V CDR1 and CDR2: LNHDA, SQIVND (reference sequence). Trimming stripped 5 bases from V and 5 bases from J, with 15 bases between. The CDR3 has 14 amino acids. DNA of the CDR3: TGTGCCAGTAGTGCACGACTATCCGTTGAGACCCAGTACTTC. Translated, it gives CASSARLSVETQYF.

This chain connects TRBV27 to TRBJ1-4; 10 nucleotides agree with TRBD1. The CDR3 runs to 15 residues. Trimming removed 3 bases from V and 8 bases from J; junction bases left unmatched: 6. Germline CDR1 reads MNHEY; CDR2 reads SMNVEV (reference sequence). CDR3 DNA: TGTGCCAGCAGTTTGTCGGGACAGGGGATGGAAAAACTGTTTTTT. The encoded protein is CASSLSGQGMEKLFF.